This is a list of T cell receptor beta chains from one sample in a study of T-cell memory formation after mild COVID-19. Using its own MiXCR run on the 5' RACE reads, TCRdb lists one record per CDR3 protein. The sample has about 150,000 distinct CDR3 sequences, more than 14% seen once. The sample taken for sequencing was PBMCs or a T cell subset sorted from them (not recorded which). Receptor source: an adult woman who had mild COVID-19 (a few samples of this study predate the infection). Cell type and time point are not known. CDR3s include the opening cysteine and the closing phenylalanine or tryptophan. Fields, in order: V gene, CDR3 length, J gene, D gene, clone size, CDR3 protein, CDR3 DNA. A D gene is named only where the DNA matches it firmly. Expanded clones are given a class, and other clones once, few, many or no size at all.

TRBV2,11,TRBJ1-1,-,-,CASSGDTEAFF,TGTGCCAGCAGTGGTGACACTGAAGCTTTCTTT
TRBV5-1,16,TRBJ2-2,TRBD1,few,CASSRRDRTNTGELFF,TGCGCCAGCAGCCGAAGGGACAGGACGAACACCGGGGAGCTGTTTTTT
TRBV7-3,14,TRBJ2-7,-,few,CASSFGGNSYEQYF,TGTGCCAGCAGCTTTGGGGGCAACTCCTACGAGCAGTACTTC
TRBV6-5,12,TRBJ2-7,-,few,CASSYGGHEQYF,TGTGCCAGCAGTTATGGAGGGCACGAGCAGTACTTC
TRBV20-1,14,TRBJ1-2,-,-,CSAPRGEGNYGYTF,TGCAGTGCCCCCAGGGGCGAGGGCAACTATGGCTACACCTTC
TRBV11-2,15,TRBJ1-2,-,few,CASSLDLGLGYGYTF,TGTGCCAGCAGCTTAGACTTGGGACTGGGCTATGGCTACACCTTC
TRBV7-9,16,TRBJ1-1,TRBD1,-,CASSPRQGPIGTEAFF,TGTGCCAGCAGCCCCCGACAGGGTCCAATAGGCACTGAAGCTTTCTTT
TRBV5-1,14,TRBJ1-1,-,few,CASTPAGVNTEAFF,TGCGCCAGCACCCCCGCGGGAGTGAACACTGAAGCTTTCTTT
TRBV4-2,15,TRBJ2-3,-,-,CASSPRGATTDTQYF,TGTGCCAGCAGCCCAAGGGGGGCTACCACAGATACGCAGTATTTT
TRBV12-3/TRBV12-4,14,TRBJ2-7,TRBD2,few,CASSPERGIYEQYF,TGTGCCAGCAGCCCCGAGCGGGGAATCTACGAGCAGTACTTC
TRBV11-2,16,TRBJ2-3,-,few,CASSFRRWASTDTQYF,TGTGCCAGCAGCTTCCGACGGTGGGCGAGCACAGATACGCAGTATTTT
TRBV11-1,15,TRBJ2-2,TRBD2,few,CASSRLAPNTGELFF,TGTGCCAGCAGCCGACTAGCGCCGAACACCGGGGAGCTGTTTTTT
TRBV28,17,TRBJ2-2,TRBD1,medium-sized,CASSHRGTGWNTGELFF,TGTGCCAGCAGTCACCGGGGGACAGGGTGGAACACCGGGGAGCTGTTTTTT
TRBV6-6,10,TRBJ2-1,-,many,CASSSNEQFF,TGTGCCAGCAGTTCGAATGAGCAGTTCTTC
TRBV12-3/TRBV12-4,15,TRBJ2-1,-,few,CASRRLAAAGNEQFF,TGTGCCAGCAGGAGATTAGCCGCCGCCGGGAATGAGCAGTTCTTC
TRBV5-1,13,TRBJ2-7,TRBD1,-,CASSKPGQDGLYF,TGCGCCAGCAGCAAACCGGGACAGGACGGTCTGTACTTC
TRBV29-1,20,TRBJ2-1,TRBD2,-,CSVEGVRLAGHPLGPNEQFF,TGCAGCGTTGAGGGAGTCCGACTAGCGGGTCACCCTCTTGGACCCAATGAGCAGTTCTTC
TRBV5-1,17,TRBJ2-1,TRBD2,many,CASSNGLAGVGYNEQFF,TGCGCCAGCAGCAACGGACTAGCGGGAGTAGGTTACAATGAGCAGTTCTTC
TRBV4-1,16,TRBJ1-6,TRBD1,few,CASSLPPGQGNSPLHF,TGCGCCAGCAGCCTACCTCCGGGACAGGGGAATTCACCCCTCCACTTT
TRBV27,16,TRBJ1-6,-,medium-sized,CASSFWETLYNSPLHF,TGTGCCAGCAGTTTTTGGGAGACCTTATATAATTCACCCCTCCACTTT
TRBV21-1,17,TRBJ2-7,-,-,CASSKAPPSGNRNEQYF,TGTGCCAGCAGCAAAGCCCCCCCTAGCGGAAATAGAAACGAGCAGTACTTC
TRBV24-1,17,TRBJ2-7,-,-,CATSDLHRVTESYEQYF,TGTGCCACCAGTGATTTGCACCGGGTAACGGAGAGCTACGAGCAGTACTTC
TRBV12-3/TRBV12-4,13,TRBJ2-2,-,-,CASSPSRAGELFF,TGTGCCAGCAGTCCGAGCCGGGCCGGGGAGCTGTTTTTT
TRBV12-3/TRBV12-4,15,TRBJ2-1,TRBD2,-,CASSLMGLAGGPRWF,TGTGCCAGCAGTTTAATGGGACTAGCGGGAGGGCCACGATGGTTC
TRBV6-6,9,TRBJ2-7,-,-,CASSPEQYF,TGTGCCAGCAGTCCCGAGCAGTACTTC
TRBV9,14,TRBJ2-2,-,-,CASSLRGPSRELFF,TGTGCCAGCAGCCTTCGGGGGCCCAGCCGGGAGCTGTTTTTT
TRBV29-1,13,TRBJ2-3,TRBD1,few,CSTTGQGIDTQYF,TGCAGCACCACGGGACAGGGGATAGATACGCAGTATTTT
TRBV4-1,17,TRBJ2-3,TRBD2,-,CASSHLRGGASTDTQYF,TGCGCCAGCAGCCATCTACGGGGAGGGGCAAGCACAGATACGCAGTATTTT
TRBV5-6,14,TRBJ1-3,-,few,CASSLWQSGNTIYF,TGTGCCAGCAGCTTGTGGCAGTCTGGAAACACCATATATTTT
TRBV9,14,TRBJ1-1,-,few,CASSVVGTPGEAFF,TGTGCCAGCAGCGTAGTAGGGACTCCCGGTGAAGCTTTCTTT
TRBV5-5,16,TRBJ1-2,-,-,CASSKNPTEIIYGYTF,TGTGCCAGCAGCAAGAACCCGACCGAGATTATCTATGGCTACACCTTC
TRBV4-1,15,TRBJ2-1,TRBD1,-,CASSRGQGALDEQFF,TGCGCCAGCAGCCGGGGACAGGGGGCCCTTGATGAGCAGTTCTTC
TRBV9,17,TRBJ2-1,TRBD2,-,CASSPGGSGDSYNEQFF,TGTGCCAGCAGCCCCGGAGGCAGCGGGGATTCCTACAATGAGCAGTTCTTC
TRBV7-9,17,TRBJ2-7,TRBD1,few,CASSLEGRQGFSYEQYF,TGTGCCAGCAGCTTAGAGGGGAGACAGGGGTTCTCCTACGAGCAGTACTTC
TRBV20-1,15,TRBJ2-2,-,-,CSARGGYLNTGELFF,TGCAGTGCTAGGGGTGGCTACCTGAACACCGGGGAGCTGTTTTTT
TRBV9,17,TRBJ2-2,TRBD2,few,CASSVADSGGGTGELFF,TGTGCCAGCAGCGTAGCCGATAGCGGGGGAGGCACCGGGGAGCTGTTTTTT
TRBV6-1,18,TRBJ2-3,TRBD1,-,CASRERTGVEFLTDTQYF,TGTGCCAGCAGAGAACGGACAGGGGTGGAGTTTCTCACAGATACGCAGTATTTT
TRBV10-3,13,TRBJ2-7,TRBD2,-,CAIRQRDSYEQYF,TGTGCCATCCGCCAGCGGGATTCCTACGAGCAGTACTTC
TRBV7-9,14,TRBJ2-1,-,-,CASSSGGTHNEQFF,TGTGCCAGCAGCTCCGGGGGAACCCACAATGAGCAGTTCTTC
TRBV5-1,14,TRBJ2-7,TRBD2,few,CASTPSGRSYEQYF,TGCGCCAGCACGCCCAGCGGGAGGTCCTACGAGCAGTACTTC
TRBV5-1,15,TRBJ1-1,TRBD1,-,CASSSWTGTNTEAFF,TGCGCCAGCAGCTCTTGGACAGGGACGAACACTGAAGCTTTCTTT
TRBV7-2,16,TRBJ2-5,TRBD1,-,CASSLVGQGALETQYF,TGTGCCAGCAGCTTAGTGGGGCAGGGGGCTTTAGAGACCCAGTACTTC
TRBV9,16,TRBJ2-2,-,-,CASSVDEVWGTGELFF,TGTGCCAGCAGCGTAGATGAAGTTTGGGGCACCGGGGAGCTGTTTTTT
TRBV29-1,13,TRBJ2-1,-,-,CSVFGASYNEQFF,TGCAGCGTTTTTGGGGCCAGCTACAATGAGCAGTTCTTC
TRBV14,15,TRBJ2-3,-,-,CASSQDEGSTDTQYF,TGTGCCAGCAGCCAAGATGAGGGTAGCACAGATACGCAGTATTTT
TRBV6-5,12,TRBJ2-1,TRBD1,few,CASSWDSNEQFF,TGTGCCAGCAGTTGGGACAGCAATGAGCAGTTCTTC
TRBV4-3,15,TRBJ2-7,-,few,CASSQRPGKGDEQYF,TGCGCCAGCAGCCAAAGACCAGGGAAGGGGGACGAGCAGTACTTC